The T cell receptor beta chain described here comes from a study of blood T cell repertoires in COVID-19. About the research overall: Donors in the United States, Italy and Spain gave samples during acute or convalescent COVID-19. Sources were T cells, B-cell-depleted T cells, or PBMCs; the material itself was cDNA or gDNA.

Germline CDR1 LNHDA, CDR2 SQIVND (reference sequence). This CDR3 has 15 residues. Trimming removed 3 bases from V and 2 bases from J, with 11 bases in between. Per the original methods: For nucleated cells, counts were estimated from reference gene primer amplification. The table came from immunoSEQ multiplex PCR; TCRdb's copy has only in-frame clones and leaves some out. That table supplies the V and J calls and clone size; D and trimming were determined from the DNA. There are roughly 250,000 clones in the sample; around 90% occur only once, and 3% to 4.5% lies in the top ten. This chain connects TRBV19 to TRBJ1-5, with a tentative D call TRBD1 (5 bases). This TCR was recovered from a woman between 35 and 50 years old with acute or convalescent COVID-19. The sequenced sample was peripheral blood. CDR3: CASSIGAQGNQPQHF. CDR3 bases: TGTGCCAGTAGTATCGGCGCACAGGGCAATCAGCCCCAGCATTTT.